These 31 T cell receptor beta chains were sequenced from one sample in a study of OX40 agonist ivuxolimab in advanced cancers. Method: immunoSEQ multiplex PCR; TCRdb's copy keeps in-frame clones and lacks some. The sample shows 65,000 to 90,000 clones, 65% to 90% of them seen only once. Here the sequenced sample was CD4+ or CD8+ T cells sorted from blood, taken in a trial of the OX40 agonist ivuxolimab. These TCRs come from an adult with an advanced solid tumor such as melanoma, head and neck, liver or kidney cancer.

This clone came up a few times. CDR3 protein: CAWGQGVADTQYF. CDR3 DNA: TGTGCCTGGGGACAGGGAGTAGCAGATACGCAGTATTTT. The J gene is TRBJ2-3, the V gene TRBV30; 8 bases map to TRBD1. Germline lookup yields CDR1 GTSNPN and CDR2 SVGIG (reference sequence). Trimming cost V 5 bases and J 4 bases; bases outside gene matches: 5. This CDR3 is 13 amino acids long.

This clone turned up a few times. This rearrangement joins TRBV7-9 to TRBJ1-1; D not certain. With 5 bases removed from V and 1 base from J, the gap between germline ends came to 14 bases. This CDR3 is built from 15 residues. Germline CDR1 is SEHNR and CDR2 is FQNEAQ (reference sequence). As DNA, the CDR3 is TGTGCCAGCAGCCCCCCAGGAACGGGGAACACTGAAGCTTTCTTT. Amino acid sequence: CASSPPGTGNTEAFF.

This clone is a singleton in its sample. In nucleotides, the CDR3 is TGTGCCAGCTCACCAAATGTAGGGGGCACAGATACGCAGTATTTT. Translated: CASSPNVGGTDTQYF. The chain joins TRBV18 to TRBJ2-3, with D tentatively TRBD1 (5 bases). There are 15 residues in the CDR3. Per germline, CDR1 KGHSH and CDR2 LQKENI. Trimming cost V 2 bases and J 1 base, with 10 bases left between them.

The CDR3 DNA follows: TGTGCCATCAGTGAGTCTAACTCGAACACCGGGGAGCTGTTTTTT. The encoded protein is CAISESNSNTGELFF. This chain joins TRBV10-3 and TRBJ2-2; D remains ambiguous. Germline CDR1 and CDR2: ENHRY and SYGVKD. The CDR3 is 15 amino acids. Trimming stripped 0 bases from V and 0 bases from J, with 5 bases between.

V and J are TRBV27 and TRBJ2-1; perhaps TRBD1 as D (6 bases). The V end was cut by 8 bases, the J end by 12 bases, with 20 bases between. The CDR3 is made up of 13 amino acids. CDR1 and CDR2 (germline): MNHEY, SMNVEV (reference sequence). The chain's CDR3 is CASAPPGAIGQFF. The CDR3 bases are TGTGCCAGCGCCCCGCCAGGGGCAATAGGGCAGTTCTTC.

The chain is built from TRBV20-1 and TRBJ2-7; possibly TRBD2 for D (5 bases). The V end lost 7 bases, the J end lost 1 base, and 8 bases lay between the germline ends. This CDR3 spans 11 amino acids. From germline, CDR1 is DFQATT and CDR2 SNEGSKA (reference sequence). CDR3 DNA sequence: TGCAGTGTCCGGGGTTCCTACGAGCAGTACTTC. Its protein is CSVRGSYEQYF.

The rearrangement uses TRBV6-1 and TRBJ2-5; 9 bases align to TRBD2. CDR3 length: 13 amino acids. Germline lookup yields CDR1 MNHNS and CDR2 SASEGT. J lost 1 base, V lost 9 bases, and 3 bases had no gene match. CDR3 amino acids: CASARGGQETQYF. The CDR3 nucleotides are TGTGCCAGTGCGCGGGGGGGCCAAGAGACCCAGTACTTC.

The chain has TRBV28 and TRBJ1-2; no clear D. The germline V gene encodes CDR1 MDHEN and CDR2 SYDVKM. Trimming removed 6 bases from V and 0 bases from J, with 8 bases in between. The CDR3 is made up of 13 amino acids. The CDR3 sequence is CASSLQTNYGYTF. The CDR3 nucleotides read TGTGCCAGCAGCCTTCAAACTAACTATGGCTACACCTTC.

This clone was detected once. The DNA for the CDR3 is TGCGCCAGCAGCCGACAGGGCCCAGACCTAGGACCGTCTGAAGCTTTCTTT. Its translation is CASSRQGPDLGPSEAFF. V and J are TRBV5-1 and TRBJ1-1; TRBD1 matches 7 bases. With 4 bases clipped from V and 6 bases from J, the junction kept 18 bases outside the gene matches. This CDR3 is built from 17 residues. The germline gives CDR1 SGHRS, CDR2 YFSETQ.

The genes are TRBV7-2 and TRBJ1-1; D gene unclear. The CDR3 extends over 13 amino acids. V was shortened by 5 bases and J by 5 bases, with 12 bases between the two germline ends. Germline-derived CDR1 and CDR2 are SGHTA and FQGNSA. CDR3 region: CASSPRPLTEAFF. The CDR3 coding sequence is TGTGCCAGCAGCCCCCGGCCTCTGACTGAAGCTTTCTTT.

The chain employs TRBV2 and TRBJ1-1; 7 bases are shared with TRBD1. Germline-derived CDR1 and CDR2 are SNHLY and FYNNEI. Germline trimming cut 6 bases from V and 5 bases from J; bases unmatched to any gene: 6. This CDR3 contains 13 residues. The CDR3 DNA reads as TGTGCCAGCAGGGACACAGGGGTTACTGAAGCTTTCTTT. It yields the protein CASRDTGVTEAFF.

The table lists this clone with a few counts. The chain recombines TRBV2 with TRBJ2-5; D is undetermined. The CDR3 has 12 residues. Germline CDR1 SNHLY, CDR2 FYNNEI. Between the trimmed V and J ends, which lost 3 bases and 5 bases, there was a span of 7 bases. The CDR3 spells CASSELEETQYF. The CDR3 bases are TGTGCCAGCAGTGAGCTAGAGGAGACCCAGTACTTC.

The CDR3 loop reads CASSGQGSDTQYF. CDR3 nucleotide sequence: TGTGCCAGCAGTGGACAGGGCAGTGATACGCAGTATTTT. V and J are TRBV2 and TRBJ2-3, with 7 bases aligning to TRBD1. Germline values: CDR1 SNHLY, CDR2 FYNNEI. With V trimmed by 4 bases and J by 6 bases, 4 bases remained unmatched. The CDR3 length is 13 residues.

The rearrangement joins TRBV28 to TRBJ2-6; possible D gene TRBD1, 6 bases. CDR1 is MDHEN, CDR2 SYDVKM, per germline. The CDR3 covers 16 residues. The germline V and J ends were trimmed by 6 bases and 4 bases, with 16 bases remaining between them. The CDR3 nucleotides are TGTGCCAGCAGGGGGGCCAGGGCGAGCGGGGCCAACGTCCTGACTTTC. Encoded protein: CASRGARASGANVLTF.

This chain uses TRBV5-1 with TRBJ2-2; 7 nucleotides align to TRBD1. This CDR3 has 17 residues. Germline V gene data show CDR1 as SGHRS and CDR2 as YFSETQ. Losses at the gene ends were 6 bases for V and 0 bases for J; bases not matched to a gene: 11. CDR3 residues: CASTRQTGATNTGELFF. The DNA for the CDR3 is TGCGCCAGCACACGGCAAACAGGGGCTACGAACACCGGGGAGCTGTTTTTT.

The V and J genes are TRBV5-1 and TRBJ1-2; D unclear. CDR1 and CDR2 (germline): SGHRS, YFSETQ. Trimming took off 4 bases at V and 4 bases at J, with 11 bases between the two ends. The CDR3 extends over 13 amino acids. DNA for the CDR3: TGCGCCAGCAGCACGACCGACGGCTATGGCTACACCTTC. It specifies CASSTTDGYGYTF.

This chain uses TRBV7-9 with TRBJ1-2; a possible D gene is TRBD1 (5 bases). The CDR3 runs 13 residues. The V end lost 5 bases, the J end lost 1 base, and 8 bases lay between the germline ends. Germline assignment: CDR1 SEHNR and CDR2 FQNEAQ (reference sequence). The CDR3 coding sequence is TGTGCCAGCAGCGACCAGGGTAACTATGGCTACACCTTC. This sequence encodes CASSDQGNYGYTF.

CDR3 protein: CASSPALTYEQYF. CDR3 DNA: TGTGCCAGCTCACCGGCCTTAACCTACGAGCAGTACTTC. This sequence joins TRBV18 and TRBJ2-7; no firm D call. Trimming cost V 3 bases and J 2 bases, with 8 bases left between them. This CDR3 comprises 13 residues. Looked up from germline, CDR1 is KGHSH and CDR2 is LQKENI.

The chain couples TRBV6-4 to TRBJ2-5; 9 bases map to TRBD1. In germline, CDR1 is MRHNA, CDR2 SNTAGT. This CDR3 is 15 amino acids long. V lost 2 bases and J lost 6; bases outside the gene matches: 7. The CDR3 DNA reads TGTGCCAGCAGTGACAGTGAGGACAGGGGTAAGACCCAGTACTTC. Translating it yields CASSDSEDRGKTQYF.

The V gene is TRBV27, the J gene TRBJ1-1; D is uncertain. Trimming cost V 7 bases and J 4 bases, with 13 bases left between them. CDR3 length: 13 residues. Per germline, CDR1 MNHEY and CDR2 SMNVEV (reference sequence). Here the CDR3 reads CASTLAEGTEAFF. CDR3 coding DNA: TGTGCCAGCACCCTGGCGGAGGGCACTGAAGCTTTCTTT.

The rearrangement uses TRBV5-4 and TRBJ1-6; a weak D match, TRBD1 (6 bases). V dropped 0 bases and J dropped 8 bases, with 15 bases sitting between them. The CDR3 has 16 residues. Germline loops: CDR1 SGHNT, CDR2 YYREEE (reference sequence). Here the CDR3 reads CASSLGWGADDSPLHF. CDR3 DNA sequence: TGTGCCAGCAGCTTGGGATGGGGGGCGGACGATTCACCCCTCCACTTT.

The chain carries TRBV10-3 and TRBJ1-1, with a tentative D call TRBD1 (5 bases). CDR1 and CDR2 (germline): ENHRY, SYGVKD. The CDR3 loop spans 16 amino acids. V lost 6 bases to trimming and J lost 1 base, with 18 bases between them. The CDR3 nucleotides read TGTGCCATCAGCGCGCTTCCAGCAGGGTCGAACACTGAAGCTTTCTTT. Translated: CAISALPAGSNTEAFF.

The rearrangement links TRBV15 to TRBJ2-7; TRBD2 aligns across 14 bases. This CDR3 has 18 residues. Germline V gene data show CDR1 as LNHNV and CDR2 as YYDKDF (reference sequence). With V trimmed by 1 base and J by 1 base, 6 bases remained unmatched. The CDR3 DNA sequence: TGTGCCACCAGCAGAGGAAGGACTAGCGGGGGGCCTTCCTACGAGCAGTACTTC. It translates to CATSRGRTSGGPSYEQYF.

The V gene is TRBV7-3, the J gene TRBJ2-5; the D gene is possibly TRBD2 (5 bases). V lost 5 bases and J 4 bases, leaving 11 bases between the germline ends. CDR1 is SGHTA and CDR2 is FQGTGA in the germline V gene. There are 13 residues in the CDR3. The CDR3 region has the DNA TGTGCCAGCAGCCCCGGGGTCGGAGAGACCCAGTACTTC. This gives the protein CASSPGVGETQYF. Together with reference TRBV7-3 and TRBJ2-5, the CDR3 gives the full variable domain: GAGVSQTPSNKVTEKGKYVELRCDPISGHTALYWYRQSLGQGPEFLIYFQGTGAADDSGLPNDRFFAVRPEGSVSTLKIQRTERGDSAVYLCASSPGVGETQYFGPGTRLLVL.

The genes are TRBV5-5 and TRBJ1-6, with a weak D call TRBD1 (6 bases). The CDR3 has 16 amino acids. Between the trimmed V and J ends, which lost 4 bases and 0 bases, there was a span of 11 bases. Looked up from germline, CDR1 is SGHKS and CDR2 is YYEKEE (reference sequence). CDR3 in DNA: TGTGCCAGCAGCCGGGACACGAGCTCCTATAATTCACCCCTCCACTTT. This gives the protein CASSRDTSSYNSPLHF.

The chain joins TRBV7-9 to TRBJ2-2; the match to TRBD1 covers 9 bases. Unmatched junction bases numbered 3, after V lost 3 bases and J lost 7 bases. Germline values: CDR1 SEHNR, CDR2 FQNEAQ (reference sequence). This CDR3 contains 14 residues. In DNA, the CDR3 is TGTGCCAGCAGCTTGGACAGGGGTCACGGGGAGCTGTTTTTT. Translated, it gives CASSLDRGHGELFF.

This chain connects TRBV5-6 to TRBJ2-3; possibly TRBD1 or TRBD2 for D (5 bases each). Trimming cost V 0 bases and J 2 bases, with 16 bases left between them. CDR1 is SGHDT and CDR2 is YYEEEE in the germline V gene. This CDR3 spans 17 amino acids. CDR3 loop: CASSLGPPGRITDTQYF. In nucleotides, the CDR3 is TGTGCCAGCAGCTTGGGCCCTCCGGGACGAATCACAGATACGCAGTATTTT. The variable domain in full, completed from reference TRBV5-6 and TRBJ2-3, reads DAGVTQSPTHLIKTRGQQVTLRCSPKSGHDTVSWYQQALGQGPQFIFQYYEEEERQRGNFPDRFSGHQFPNYSSELNVNALLLGDSALYLCASSLGPPGRITDTQYFGPGTRLTVL.

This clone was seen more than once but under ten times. The CDR3 is CAISRNRAYGTEAFF. The CDR3 DNA reads as TGTGCCATCAGCCGTAACAGGGCTTATGGCACTGAAGCTTTCTTT. This rearrangement joins TRBV10-3 to TRBJ1-1; TRBD1 is a possible D gene (6 bases). This CDR3 has 15 residues. Trimming stripped 6 bases from V and 4 bases from J, with 18 bases between. The germline CDR1 and CDR2 sequences are ENHRY and SYGVKD.

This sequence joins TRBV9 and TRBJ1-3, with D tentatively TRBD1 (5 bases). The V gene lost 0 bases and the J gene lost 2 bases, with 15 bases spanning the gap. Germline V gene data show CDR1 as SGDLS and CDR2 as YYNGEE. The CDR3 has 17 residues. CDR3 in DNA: TGTGCCAGCAGCGTAGTTCCCAGGGATGTTGCTGGAAACACCATATATTTT. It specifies CASSVVPRDVAGNTIYF.

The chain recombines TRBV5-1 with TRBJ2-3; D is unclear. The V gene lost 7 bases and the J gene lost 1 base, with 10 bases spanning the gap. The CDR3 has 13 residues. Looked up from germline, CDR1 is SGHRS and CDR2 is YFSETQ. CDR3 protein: CASRAVGTDTQYF. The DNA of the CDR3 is TGCGCCAGCCGAGCCGTGGGCACAGATACGCAGTATTTT.

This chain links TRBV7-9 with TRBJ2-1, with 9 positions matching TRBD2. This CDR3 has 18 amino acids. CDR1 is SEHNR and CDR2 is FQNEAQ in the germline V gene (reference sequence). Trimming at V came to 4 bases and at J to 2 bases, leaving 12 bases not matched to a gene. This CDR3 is CASSSLGASGTTYNEQFF. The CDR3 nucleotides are TGTGCCAGCAGCTCATTGGGGGCTAGCGGGACCACCTACAATGAGCAGTTCTTC. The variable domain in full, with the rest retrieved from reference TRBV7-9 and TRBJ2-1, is DTGVSQNPRHKITKRGQNVTFRCDPISEHNRLYWYRQTLGQGPEFLTYFQNEAQLEKSRLLSDRFSAERPKGSFSTLEIQRTEQGDSAMYLCASSSLGASGTTYNEQFFGPGTRLTVL.